This entry lists 14 T cell receptor beta chains sequenced from one sample in a study of CD8+ T cells in alopecia areata. Following extraction, RNA underwent reverse transcription to cDNA, which served as the sequencing template. The method was immunoSEQ multiplex PCR; TCRdb's version includes in-frame clones alone and lacks a portion of them. The profile shows more than 90,000 clones, over 60% of them singletons. Sequenced sample: CD4+ T cells sorted from blood. Source of these receptors: a human donor in good health.

This sequence joins TRBV6-5 and TRBJ1-5; TRBD1 agrees at 9 bases. CDR1 is MNHEY, CDR2 SVGAGI, per germline. The CDR3 is 15 residues long. Trimming at V came to 5 bases and at J to 3 bases, leaving 5 bases not matched to a gene. The CDR3, as DNA: TGTGCCAGCAGTAGCGGACAGGGGAACAATCAGCCCCAGCATTTT. This sequence encodes CASSSGQGNNQPQHF.

The chain couples TRBV2 to TRBJ2-2; the D gene is possibly TRBD2 (8 bases). Germline lookup yields CDR1 SNHLY and CDR2 FYNNEI. This CDR3 is built from 15 residues. V was cut by 7 bases and J by 7 bases, with 19 bases left in between. This CDR3 reads CASNPAGRDSGELFF. The CDR3 DNA reads TGTGCCAGCAACCCCGCCGGGAGGGACAGCGGGGAGCTGTTTTTT.

This clone occurred a few times. This chain joins TRBV7-9 and TRBJ2-7, with a weak D call TRBD2 (6 bases). CDR3 size: 13 residues. V gave up 3 bases and J gave up 5 bases, with 11 bases separating them. Germline V gene data show CDR1 as SEHNR and CDR2 as FQNEAQ (reference sequence). CDR3 bases: TGTGCCAGCAGCTTTGGAGGGGCCGACGAGCAGTACTTC. Amino acids: CASSFGGADEQYF.

This clone was recorded a few times. The J gene is TRBJ2-3, the V gene TRBV5-1, with TRBD2 matching 9 bases. After removal of 5 bases from V and 0 bases from J, the junction contained 1 base not matched to a gene. The CDR3 sequence is 14 residues long. Germline V gives CDR1 SGHRS, CDR2 YFSETQ. CDR3 coding DNA: TGCGCCAGCAGGCTAGCGGGGAGCACAGATACGCAGTATTTT. It encodes CASRLAGSTDTQYF.

V and J are TRBV29-1 and TRBJ1-1, with D perhaps matching TRBD1 (5 bases). CDR1 is SQVTM, CDR2 ANQGSEA, per germline. There are 15 residues in the CDR3. V was cut by 5 bases and J by 5 bases, with 21 bases left in between. The CDR3 DNA reads TGCAGCGTTCATCGTGGGGGGACCTACGGAACTGAAGCTTTCTTT. The encoded protein is CSVHRGGTYGTEAFF.

V usage is TRBV4-1 and J usage is TRBJ1-2; 7 positions agree with TRBD1. Germline values: CDR1 MGHRA, CDR2 YSYEKL. The length of the CDR3 is 16 residues. V dropped 1 base and J dropped 4; count of bases not matched to a gene: 9. CDR3 nucleotides: TGCGCCAGCAGCCAAGGGGAAGGGGGCTTTTTCTATGGCTACACCTTC. It specifies CASSQGEGGFFYGYTF.

V is TRBV7-6 and J is TRBJ2-7; no firm D call. Germline loops: CDR1 SGHVS, CDR2 FNYEAQ. The CDR3 has 13 residues. Trimming took off 4 bases at V and 7 bases at J, with 14 bases between the two ends. The CDR3 nucleotides read TGTGCCAGCAGCTCACGATCGAATAGGGAGCAGTACTTC. It translates to CASSSRSNREQYF.

The chain joins TRBV7-9 to TRBJ1-4, with a tentative D call TRBD1 (5 bases). CDR1 and CDR2 (germline): SEHNR, FQNEAQ (reference sequence). The CDR3 loop spans 15 amino acids. V lost 5 bases and J 7 bases, leaving 17 bases between the germline ends. The CDR3 region is CASSTAPADSEKLFF. CDR3 DNA: TGTGCCAGCAGCACAGCCCCGGCAGACAGTGAAAAACTGTTTTTT.

This clone has a handful of counts. This chain links TRBV2 with TRBJ2-3; D may be TRBD1 or TRBD2 (5 bases each). This CDR3 is 15 amino acids long. With 6 bases removed from V and 4 bases from J, the gap between germline ends came to 17 bases. CDR1 SNHLY and CDR2 FYNNEI come from the germline V gene. CDR3 loop: CASSVRGTTADTQYF. The CDR3 DNA sequence: TGTGCCAGCAGCGTCCGGGGCACCACGGCAGATACGCAGTATTTT.

The chain combines TRBV29-1 with TRBJ2-7, with 7 positions matching TRBD1. The V segment lost 6 bases and the J segment 4 bases; nucleotides outside the gene matches: 3. The CDR3 loop spans 11 amino acids. The germline gives CDR1 SQVTM, CDR2 ANQGSEA. CDR3 amino acids: CSVGTVYEQYF. CDR3 nucleotide sequence: TGCAGCGTAGGGACAGTTTACGAGCAGTACTTC.

The chain has TRBV7-6 and TRBJ1-6; D is ambiguous. Trimming removed 5 bases from V and 7 bases from J, with 12 bases in between. This CDR3 spans 14 amino acids. The germline CDR1 and CDR2 sequences are SGHVS and FNYEAQ. CDR3 sequence reads: CASSRRVGNSPLHF. The CDR3, as DNA: TGTGCCAGCAGCCGGCGGGTGGGGAATTCACCCCTCCACTTT.

The chain links TRBV9 to TRBJ2-5; 12 bases are shared with TRBD2. Germline lookup yields CDR1 SGDLS and CDR2 YYNGEE. The CDR3 totals 17 residues. The V gene end was trimmed by 4 bases and the J gene end by 2 bases; junction bases not matched to a gene: 9. The CDR3 reads CASSNPGLAGPQETQYF. DNA for the CDR3: TGTGCCAGCAGCAATCCCGGACTAGCGGGACCGCAAGAGACCCAGTACTTC.

Here the CDR3 reads CSADQSGSTDTQYF. The CDR3 nucleotides are TGCAGCGCGGACCAATCGGGGAGCACAGATACGCAGTATTTT. This chain joins TRBV29-1 and TRBJ2-3; a weak D match, TRBD2 (5 bases). The germline V gene has CDR1 SQVTM and CDR2 ANQGSEA. With 7 bases removed from V and 0 bases from J, the gap between germline ends came to 14 bases. The CDR3 runs to 14 residues.

This chain uses TRBV5-1 with TRBJ1-1; a weak D match, TRBD1 (6 bases). CDR1 and CDR2 from the germline V gene are SGHRS and YFSETQ. The CDR3 loop spans 16 amino acids. Trimming stripped 4 bases from V and 1 base from J, with 17 bases between. The CDR3 DNA reads TGCGCCAGCAGCCCGTTGGGGGCACGGGGGAACACTGAAGCTTTCTTT. It encodes CASSPLGARGNTEAFF.